The following is a T cell receptor (beta chain) sequence with its context. This record belongs to a study of response to subunit inactivated influenza vaccine. TCRdb processed the RT-PCR reads anew with MiXCR; each CDR3 protein has one entry. The table shows approximately 520,000 distinct CDR3 sequences, with about 15% occurring only once. CDR1 and CDR2 from the germline V gene are SGHRS and YFSETQ. This CDR3 comprises 16 residues. Trimming pared 0 bases from V and 4 bases from J, leaving 16 bases between. The chain employs TRBV5-1 and TRBJ1-1; D unclear. This specimen consisted of CD4+ T cells sorted from PBMCs, obtained less than 30 months after vaccination. This TCR derives from a man aged 50 to 69 who received an inactivated influenza vaccine. The CDR3 is CASSLDGLTGITEAFF. The CDR3 bases are TGCGCCAGCAGCTTGGATGGACTGACTGGTATCACTGAAGCTTTCTTT.